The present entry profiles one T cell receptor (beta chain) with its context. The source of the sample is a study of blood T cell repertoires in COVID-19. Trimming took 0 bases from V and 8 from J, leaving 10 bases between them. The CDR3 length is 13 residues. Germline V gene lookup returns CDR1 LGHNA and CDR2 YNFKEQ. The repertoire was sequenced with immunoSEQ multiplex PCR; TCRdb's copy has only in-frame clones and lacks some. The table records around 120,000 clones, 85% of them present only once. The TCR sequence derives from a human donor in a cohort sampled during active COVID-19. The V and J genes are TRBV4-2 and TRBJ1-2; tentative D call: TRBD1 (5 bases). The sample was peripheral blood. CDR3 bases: TGTGCCAGCAGCCAAGAAGCGGGGGTCGGCTACACCTTC. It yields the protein CASSQEAGVGYTF.